This is a list of T cell receptor beta chains from one sample in a study of CD4 T cells in relation to SARS-CoV-2 and coronaviruses. For these receptors, no antigen is known. Sequencing was performed with immunoSEQ multiplex PCR; in TCRdb, only in-frame clones are kept and a portion is missing. The sample records tens of thousands of clones, approximately 82% being singletons. Material: CD4+ T cells from PBMCs, cultured in vitro. The receptors here all came from a human donor in good health. Each CDR3 is given with its conserved first and last residue. A D gene is named only where the DNA matches it firmly. Not all rows give a size; the values are once, few, many and, for expanded clones, a class.

j_gene: TRBJ2-5
d_gene: TRBD2
abundance: large
v_gene: TRBV30
CDR3nt: TGTGCCTGGAGCCTTAGCGGGACTGTACAAGAGACCCAGTACTTC
CDR3aa: CAWSLSGTVQETQYF

j_gene: TRBJ2-2
d_gene: NA
abundance: once
v_gene: TRBV5-1
CDR3nt: TGCGCCAGCAGCTTGGACACCACAAACACCGGGGAGCTGTTTTTT
CDR3aa: CASSLDTTNTGELFF

j_gene: TRBJ2-7
d_gene: TRBD1
abundance: NA
v_gene: TRBV5-4
CDR3nt: TGTGCCAGCAGCTCTCCGGGACAGGGTCACTACGAGCAGTACTTC
CDR3aa: CASSSPGQGHYEQYF

j_gene: TRBJ2-7
d_gene: NA
abundance: NA
v_gene: TRBV6-6
CDR3nt: TGTGCCAGCAGCCAGCTAGCGATCCACGAGCAGTACTTC
CDR3aa: CASSQLAIHEQYF

j_gene: TRBJ2-3
d_gene: NA
abundance: NA
v_gene: TRBV2
CDR3nt: TGTGCCAGCAGTGAAGCGCCGGTGGGGAGCGGCACAGATACGCAGTATTTT
CDR3aa: CASSEAPVGSGTDTQYF

j_gene: TRBJ2-7
d_gene: NA
abundance: once
v_gene: TRBV7-3
CDR3nt: TGTGCCAGCAGCACGGGACTTAGTTACGAGCAGTACTTC
CDR3aa: CASSTGLSYEQYF

j_gene: TRBJ2-5
d_gene: TRBD2
abundance: once
v_gene: TRBV11-3
CDR3nt: TGTGCCAGCAGCTTAGTGTCGGGAGGGGGAGAGACCCAGTACTTC
CDR3aa: CASSLVSGGGETQYF

j_gene: TRBJ2-7
d_gene: NA
abundance: NA
v_gene: TRBV4-1
CDR3nt: TGCGCCAGCAGCCAAGCATCCAACAGGGATCCCTACGAGCAGTACTTC
CDR3aa: CASSQASNRDPYEQYF

j_gene: TRBJ1-1
d_gene: NA
abundance: once
v_gene: TRBV24-1
CDR3nt: TGTGCCACCAGTGATTTGCTTATCAACACTGAAGCTTTCTTT
CDR3aa: CATSDLLINTEAFF

j_gene: TRBJ2-7
d_gene: NA
abundance: NA
v_gene: TRBV18
CDR3nt: TGTGCCAGCTCACCACCAGGGCCTACGGCGGAGCAGTACTTC
CDR3aa: CASSPPGPTAEQYF

j_gene: TRBJ2-3
d_gene: TRBD1
abundance: NA
v_gene: TRBV5-1
CDR3nt: TGCGCCAGCAGCTCCCGGGGACAGGGCACAGATACGCAGTATTTT
CDR3aa: CASSSRGQGTDTQYF

j_gene: TRBJ2-5
d_gene: NA
abundance: NA
v_gene: TRBV18
CDR3nt: TGTGCCAGCTCACCACCAGTGTCACAGAGCCAAGAGACCCAGTACTTC
CDR3aa: CASSPPVSQSQETQYF

j_gene: TRBJ1-2
d_gene: NA
abundance: few
v_gene: TRBV12-3/TRBV12-4
CDR3nt: TGTGCCAGCAGGGACCCCGGTGGCTACACCTTC
CDR3aa: CASRDPGGYTF

j_gene: TRBJ1-6
d_gene: TRBD1
abundance: few
v_gene: TRBV3-1/TRBV3-2
CDR3nt: TGTGCCAGCAGCCCCGGGACAGGCTATAATTCACCCCTCCACTTT
CDR3aa: CASSPGTGYNSPLHF

j_gene: TRBJ1-1
d_gene: NA
abundance: NA
v_gene: TRBV7-3
CDR3nt: TGTGCCAGCAGCCCGGAACCGGGACGGAACACTGAAGCTTTCTTT
CDR3aa: CASSPEPGRNTEAFF

j_gene: TRBJ2-3
d_gene: TRBD1
abundance: NA
v_gene: TRBV10-3
CDR3nt: TGTGCCATCAGACCCGGGACAGGCACAGATACGCAGTATTTT
CDR3aa: CAIRPGTGTDTQYF

j_gene: TRBJ1-1
d_gene: TRBD1
abundance: NA
v_gene: TRBV7-9
CDR3nt: TGTGCCAGCAGCTTTGGGGACAGGGGTGAAGCTTTCTTT
CDR3aa: CASSFGDRGEAFF

j_gene: TRBJ2-1
d_gene: NA
abundance: NA
v_gene: TRBV18
CDR3nt: TGTGCCAGCTCACCACCGACGGGAGTAGGGTCCTACAATGAGCAGTTCTTC
CDR3aa: CASSPPTGVGSYNEQFF

j_gene: TRBJ1-1
d_gene: NA
abundance: NA
v_gene: TRBV7-9
CDR3nt: TGTGCCAGCAGCCAAGCCAGGGACACTGAAGCTTTCTTT
CDR3aa: CASSQARDTEAFF

j_gene: TRBJ2-7
d_gene: NA
abundance: NA
v_gene: TRBV6-1
CDR3nt: TGTGCCAGCAGTGAAGGCGTCTCTTCGGAGCAGTACTTC
CDR3aa: CASSEGVSSEQYF

j_gene: TRBJ2-2
d_gene: TRBD1
abundance: NA
v_gene: TRBV19
CDR3nt: TGTGCCAGTAGTATAGATCTACCGGGACAGGGGACCACCGGGGAGCTGTTTTTT
CDR3aa: CASSIDLPGQGTTGELFF

j_gene: TRBJ2-7
d_gene: NA
abundance: NA
v_gene: TRBV7-9
CDR3nt: TGTGCCAGCAGCTACGAATTCTACGAGCAGTACTTC
CDR3aa: CASSYEFYEQYF

j_gene: TRBJ2-7
d_gene: TRBD2
abundance: NA
v_gene: TRBV7-4
CDR3nt: TGTGCCAGCAGCCCACGGACTAGCGGGAATTTCTACGAGCAGTACTTC
CDR3aa: CASSPRTSGNFYEQYF

j_gene: TRBJ1-4
d_gene: NA
abundance: few
v_gene: TRBV6-4
CDR3nt: TGTGCCAGCAGTGTCCACAGGGTGAGATCAGGAAAACTGTTTTTT
CDR3aa: CASSVHRVRSGKLFF

j_gene: TRBJ2-7
d_gene: NA
abundance: few
v_gene: TRBV28
CDR3nt: TGTGCCAGCAACTCGGCTAGTCTTGTGGGGCGACACGAGCAGTACTTC
CDR3aa: CASNSASLVGRHEQYF

j_gene: TRBJ1-5
d_gene: NA
abundance: NA
v_gene: TRBV18
CDR3nt: TGTGCCAGCTCACCACAGGCGGACACCAATCAGCCCCAGCATTTT
CDR3aa: CASSPQADTNQPQHF

j_gene: TRBJ2-7
d_gene: NA
abundance: few
v_gene: TRBV12-3/TRBV12-4
CDR3nt: TGTGCCAGCAGTTTCATCCGAGGGGGTGAGCAGTACTTC
CDR3aa: CASSFIRGGEQYF

j_gene: TRBJ2-1
d_gene: NA
abundance: NA
v_gene: TRBV7-6
CDR3nt: TGTGCCAGCAGCCCTCGGGTGATAACGGGGGATGAGCAGTTCTTC
CDR3aa: CASSPRVITGDEQFF

j_gene: TRBJ2-7
d_gene: TRBD2
abundance: NA
v_gene: TRBV27
CDR3nt: TGTGCCAGCAGACGACCGGGACTAGCATACGAGCAGTACTTC
CDR3aa: CASRRPGLAYEQYF

j_gene: TRBJ2-7
d_gene: NA
abundance: NA
v_gene: TRBV18
CDR3nt: TGTGCCAGCTCACCATCCGGGGACTCCTACGAGCAGTACTTC
CDR3aa: CASSPSGDSYEQYF